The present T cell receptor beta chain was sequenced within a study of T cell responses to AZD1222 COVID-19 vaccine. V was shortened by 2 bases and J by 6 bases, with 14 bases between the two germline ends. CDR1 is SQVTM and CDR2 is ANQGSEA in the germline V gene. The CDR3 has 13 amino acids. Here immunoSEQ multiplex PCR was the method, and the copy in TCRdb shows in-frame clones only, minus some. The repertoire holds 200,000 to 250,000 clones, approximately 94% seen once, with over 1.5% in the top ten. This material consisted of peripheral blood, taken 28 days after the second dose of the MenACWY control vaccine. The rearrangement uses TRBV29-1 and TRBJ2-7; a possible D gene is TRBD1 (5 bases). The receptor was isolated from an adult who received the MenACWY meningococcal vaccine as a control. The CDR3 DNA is TGCAGCGTTGAAAGGGCAGGGCGCGGCGAGCAGTACTTC. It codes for CSVERAGRGEQYF.